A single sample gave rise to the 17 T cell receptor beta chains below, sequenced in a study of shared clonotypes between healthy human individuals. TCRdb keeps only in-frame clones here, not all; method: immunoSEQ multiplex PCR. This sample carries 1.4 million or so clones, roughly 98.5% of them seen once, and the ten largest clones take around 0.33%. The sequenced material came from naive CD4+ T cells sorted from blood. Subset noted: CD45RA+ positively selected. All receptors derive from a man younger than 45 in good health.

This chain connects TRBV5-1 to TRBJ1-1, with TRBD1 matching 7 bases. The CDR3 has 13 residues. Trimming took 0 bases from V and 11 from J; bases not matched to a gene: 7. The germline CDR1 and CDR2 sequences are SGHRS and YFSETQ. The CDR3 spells CASSLAETGKAFF. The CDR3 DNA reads TGCGCCAGCAGCTTGGCCGAGACAGGGAAGGCTTTCTTT.

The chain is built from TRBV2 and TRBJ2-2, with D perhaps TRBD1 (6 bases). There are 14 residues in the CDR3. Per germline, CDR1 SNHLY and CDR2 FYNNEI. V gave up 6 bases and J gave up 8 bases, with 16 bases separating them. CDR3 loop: CASSEQGLRGELFF. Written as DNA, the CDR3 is TGTGCCAGCAGCGAACAGGGATTACGAGGGGAGCTGTTTTTT.

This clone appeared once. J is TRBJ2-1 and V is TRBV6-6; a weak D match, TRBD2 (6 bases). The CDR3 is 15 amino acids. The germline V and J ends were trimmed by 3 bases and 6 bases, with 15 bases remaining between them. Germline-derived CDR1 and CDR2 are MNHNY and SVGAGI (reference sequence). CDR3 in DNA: TGTGCCAGCAGTTATGGCGGGATCGGTCCCAATGAGCAGTTCTTC. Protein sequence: CASSYGGIGPNEQFF.

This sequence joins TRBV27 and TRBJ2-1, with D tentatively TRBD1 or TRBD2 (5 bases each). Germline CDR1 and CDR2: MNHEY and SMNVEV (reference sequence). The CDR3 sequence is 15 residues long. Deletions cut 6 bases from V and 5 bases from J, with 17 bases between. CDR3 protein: CASRFNRDANNEQFF. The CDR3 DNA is TGTGCCAGCAGGTTCAACCGGGACGCTAACAATGAGCAGTTCTTC.

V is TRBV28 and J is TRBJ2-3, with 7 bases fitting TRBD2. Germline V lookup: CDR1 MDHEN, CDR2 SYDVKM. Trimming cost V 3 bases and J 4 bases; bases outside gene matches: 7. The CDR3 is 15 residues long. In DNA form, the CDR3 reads TGTGCCAGCAGTTTGGCCAGCGGGATCGCAGATACGCAGTATTTT. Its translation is CASSLASGIADTQYF.

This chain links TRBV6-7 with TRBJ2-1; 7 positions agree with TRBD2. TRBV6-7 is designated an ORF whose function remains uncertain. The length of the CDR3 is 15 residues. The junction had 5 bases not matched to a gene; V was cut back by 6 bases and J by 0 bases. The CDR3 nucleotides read TGTGCCAGCAGCCCCGGGACTACCTCCTACAATGAGCAGTTCTTC. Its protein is CASSPGTTSYNEQFF.

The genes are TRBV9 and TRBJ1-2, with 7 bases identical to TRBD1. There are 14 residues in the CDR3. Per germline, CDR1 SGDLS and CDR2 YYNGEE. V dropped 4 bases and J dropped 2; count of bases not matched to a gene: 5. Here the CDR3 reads CASSWGQPNYGYTF. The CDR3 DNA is TGTGCCAGCAGCTGGGGACAGCCGAACTATGGCTACACCTTC.

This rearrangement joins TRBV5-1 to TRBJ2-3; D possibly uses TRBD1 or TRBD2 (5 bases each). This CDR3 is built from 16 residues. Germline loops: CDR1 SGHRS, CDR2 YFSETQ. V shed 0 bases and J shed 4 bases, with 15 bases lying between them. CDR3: CASSLAPQGVADTQYF. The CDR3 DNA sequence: TGCGCCAGCAGCTTGGCCCCGCAGGGAGTAGCAGATACGCAGTATTTT.

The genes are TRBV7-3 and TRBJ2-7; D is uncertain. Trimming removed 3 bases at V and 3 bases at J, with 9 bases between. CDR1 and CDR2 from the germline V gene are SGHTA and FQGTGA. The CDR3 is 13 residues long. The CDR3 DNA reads TGTGCCAGCAGCTTGGGCAAGCACTACGAGCAGTACTTC. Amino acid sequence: CASSLGKHYEQYF.

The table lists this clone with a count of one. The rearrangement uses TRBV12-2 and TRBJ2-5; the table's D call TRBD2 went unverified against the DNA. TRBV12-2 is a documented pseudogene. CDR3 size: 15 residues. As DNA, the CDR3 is TGTGCAAGTCGCTTTCCTAGCGGGGGTTCGGAGACCCAGTACTTC. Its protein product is CASRFPSGGSETQYF.

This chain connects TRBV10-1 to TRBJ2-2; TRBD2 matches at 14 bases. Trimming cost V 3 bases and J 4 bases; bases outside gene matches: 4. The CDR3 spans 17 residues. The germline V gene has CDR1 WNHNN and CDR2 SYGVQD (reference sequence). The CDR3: CASSDGTSGRLTGELFF. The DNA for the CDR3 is TGCGCCAGCAGTGATGGGACTAGCGGGAGACTCACCGGGGAGCTGTTTTTT.

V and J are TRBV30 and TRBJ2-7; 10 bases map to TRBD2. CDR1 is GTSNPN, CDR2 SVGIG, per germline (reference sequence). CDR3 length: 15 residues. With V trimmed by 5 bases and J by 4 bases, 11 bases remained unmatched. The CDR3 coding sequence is TGTGCCTGGGGCCAACGACGGACTAGCGGATACGAGCAGTACTTC. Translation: CAWGQRRTSGYEQYF.

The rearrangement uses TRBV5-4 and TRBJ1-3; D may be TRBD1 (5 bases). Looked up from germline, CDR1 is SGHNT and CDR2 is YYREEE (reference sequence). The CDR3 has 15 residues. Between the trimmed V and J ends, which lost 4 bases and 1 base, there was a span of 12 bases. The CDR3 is CASSRMGLSGNTIYF. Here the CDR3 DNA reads TGTGCCAGCAGCCGGATGGGGCTGTCTGGAAACACCATATATTTT.

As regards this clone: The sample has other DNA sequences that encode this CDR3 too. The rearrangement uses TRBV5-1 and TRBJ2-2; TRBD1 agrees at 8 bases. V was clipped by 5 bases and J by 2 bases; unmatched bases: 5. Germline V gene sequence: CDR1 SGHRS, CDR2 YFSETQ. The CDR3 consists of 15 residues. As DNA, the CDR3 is TGCGCCAGCAGTCTAGGGACAGGTAACACCGGGGAGCTGTTTTTT. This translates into CASSLGTGNTGELFF.

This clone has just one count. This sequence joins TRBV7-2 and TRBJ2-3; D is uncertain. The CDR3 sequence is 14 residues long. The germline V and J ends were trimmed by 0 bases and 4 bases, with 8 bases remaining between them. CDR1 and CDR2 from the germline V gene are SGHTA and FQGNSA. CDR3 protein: CASSLAGSSDTQYF. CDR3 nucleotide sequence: TGTGCCAGCAGCTTAGCGGGAAGCTCAGATACGCAGTATTTT.

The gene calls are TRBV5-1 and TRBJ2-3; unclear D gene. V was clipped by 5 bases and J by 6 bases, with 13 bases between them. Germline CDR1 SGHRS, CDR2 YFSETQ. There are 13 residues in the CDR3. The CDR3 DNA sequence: TGCGCCAGCAGACCGACCTCGACCGATACGCAGTATTTT. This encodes CASRPTSTDTQYF. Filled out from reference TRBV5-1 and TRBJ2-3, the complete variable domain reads KAGVTQTPRYLIKTRGQQVTLSCSPISGHRSVSWYQQTPGQGLQFLFEYFSETQRNKGNFPGRFSGRQFSNSRSEMNVSTLELGDSALYLCASRPTSTDTQYFGPGTRLTVL.

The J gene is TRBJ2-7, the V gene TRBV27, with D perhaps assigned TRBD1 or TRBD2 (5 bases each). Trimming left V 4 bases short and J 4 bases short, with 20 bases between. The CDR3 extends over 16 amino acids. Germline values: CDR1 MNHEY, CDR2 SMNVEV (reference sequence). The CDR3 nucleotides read TGTGCCAGCAGTTCCCTTACCCGGGACGGATCATACGAGCAGTACTTC. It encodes CASSSLTRDGSYEQYF.